This T cell receptor beta chain was observed in a study of T-cell reconstitution after alpha-beta-depleted transplantation in children. For TCRbeta, the library was prepared with unique molecular identifiers. TCRdb passed the PCR reads through MiXCR, listing each CDR3 protein once. The sample lists about 580,000 distinct CDR3 sequences, 23% occurring once. The sequence was obtained from a boy younger than two who had a stem cell transplant for acute myeloid leukemia, so the T cells may come from the graft donor. Source: PBMCs, mostly from graft donor cells, taken 360 days after TCRalphabeta/CD19-depleted stem cell transplant.

The CDR3 nucleotides read TGTGCCAGCAGTTACCCCGGGACGAACCCCAATGAGCAGTTCTTC. Its translation is CASSYPGTNPNEQFF. The chain is built from TRBV6-5 and TRBJ2-1; either TRBD1 or TRBD2 may supply D (5 bases each). Looked up from germline, CDR1 is MNHEY and CDR2 is SVGAGI. The CDR3 is made up of 15 amino acids. Trimming pared 2 bases from V and 6 bases from J, leaving 14 bases between.